The entry below gives a single T cell receptor (beta chain) sequence along with its context. The target antigen is unknown. The CDR3 is made up of 15 amino acids. The germline V gene has CDR1 SGHRS and CDR2 YFSETQ. The V and J ends lost 0 bases and 0 bases respectively, with 8 bases between them. This sample stems from a study of cytomegalovirus exposure and HLA in healthy donors. Study findings and constraints: Rare TCR sequences dominated, though some public TCRs recurred in many donors. The only immune exposure information that was available was CMV serostatus. In a later analysis, HLA-C alleles had the fewest associated TCRs, DRB1 alleles the most.

Primers: 60 Vbeta forward and 13 Jbeta reverse. Clones were sequenced by immunoSEQ multiplex PCR, and TCRdb holds only the in-frame ones, with some missing. The sample holds 200,000 to 250,000 clones, approximately 80% seen once. V is TRBV5-1 and J is TRBJ2-3, with D maybe TRBD2 (5 bases). Material: PBMCs. The TCR comes from a girl aged 2-9 years in good health and CMV-seronegative. The CDR3 loop reads CASSLAGYSTDTQYF. The CDR3 nucleotides are TGCGCCAGCAGCTTGGCGGGATATAGCACAGATACGCAGTATTTT. Full variable domain (outside the CDR3, taken from reference TRBV5-1 and TRBJ2-3): KAGVTQTPRYLIKTRGQQVTLSCSPISGHRSVSWYQQTPGQGLQFLFEYFSETQRNKGNFPGRFSGRQFSNSRSEMNVSTLELGDSALYLCASSLAGYSTDTQYFGPGTRLTVL.